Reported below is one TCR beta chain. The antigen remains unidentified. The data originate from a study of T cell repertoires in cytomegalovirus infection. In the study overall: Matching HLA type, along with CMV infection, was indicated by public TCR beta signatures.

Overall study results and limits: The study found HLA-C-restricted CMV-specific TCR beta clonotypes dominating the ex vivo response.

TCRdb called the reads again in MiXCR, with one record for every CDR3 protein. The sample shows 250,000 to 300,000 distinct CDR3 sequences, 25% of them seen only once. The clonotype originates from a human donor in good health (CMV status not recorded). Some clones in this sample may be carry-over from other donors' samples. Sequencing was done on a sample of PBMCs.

As DNA, the CDR3 is TGCAGTGCAACTACAGGGCTAGGGGCCAACGTCCTGACTTTC. Protein product: CSATTGLGANVLTF. The chain carries TRBV20-1 and TRBJ2-6, with TRBD1 as a possible D gene (6 bases). V lost 6 bases to trimming and J lost 4 bases, with 13 bases between them. Per germline, CDR1 DFQATT and CDR2 SNEGSKA (reference sequence). The CDR3 runs to 14 residues.